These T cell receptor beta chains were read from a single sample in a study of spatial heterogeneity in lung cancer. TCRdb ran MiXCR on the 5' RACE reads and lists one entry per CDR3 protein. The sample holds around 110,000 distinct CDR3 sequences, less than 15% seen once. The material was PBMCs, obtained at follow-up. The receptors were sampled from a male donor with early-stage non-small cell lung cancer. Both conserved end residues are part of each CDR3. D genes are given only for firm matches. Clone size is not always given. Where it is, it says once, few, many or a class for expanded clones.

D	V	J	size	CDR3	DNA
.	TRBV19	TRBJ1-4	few	CACQTGRGEKLFF	TGTGCCTGCCAAACGGGGCGCGGTGAAAAACTGTTTTTT
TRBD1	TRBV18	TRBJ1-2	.	CASSLLADRVGGYTF	TGTGCCAGCTCGCTTCTGGCGGACAGGGTAGGAGGCTACACCTTC
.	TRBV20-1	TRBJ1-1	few	CSAKDILGGTEAFF	TGCAGTGCCAAGGACATCTTGGGGGGCACTGAAGCTTTCTTT
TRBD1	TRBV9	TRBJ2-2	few	CASSPTGGLNTGELFF	TGTGCCAGCAGCCCCACAGGGGGGTTGAACACCGGGGAGCTGTTTTTT
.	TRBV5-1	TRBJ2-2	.	CASSLTLMNTGELFF	TGCGCCAGCAGCTTGACACTGATGAACACCGGGGAGCTGTTTTTT
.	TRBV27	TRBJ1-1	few	CASSLRLGDTEAFF	TGTGCCAGCAGTTTAAGGCTAGGGGACACTGAAGCTTTCTTT
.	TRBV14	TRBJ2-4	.	CASSQTDRAKNIQYF	TGTGCCAGCAGCCAGACGGACAGAGCCAAAAACATTCAGTACTTC
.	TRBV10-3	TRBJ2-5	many	CAISESQVTETQYF	TGTGCCATCAGTGAGTCGCAGGTGACCGAGACCCAGTACTTC
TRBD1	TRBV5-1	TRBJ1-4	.	CASSPPDRGTTNEKLFF	TGCGCCAGCAGCCCCCCGGACAGGGGAACAACTAATGAAAAACTGTTTTTT
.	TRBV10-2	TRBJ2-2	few	CASQQGFPGELFF	TGCGCCAGCCAACAGGGATTTCCCGGGGAGCTGTTTTTT
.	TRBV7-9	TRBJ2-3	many	CASSLVGGDADTQYF	TGTGCCAGCAGCTTAGTCGGCGGGGACGCAGATACGCAGTATTTT
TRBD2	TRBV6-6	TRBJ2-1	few	CASFSGVSYNEQFF	TGTGCCAGTTTTAGCGGGGTCTCCTACAATGAGCAGTTCTTC
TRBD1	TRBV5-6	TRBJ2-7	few	CASSPTGTGNFEQYF	TGTGCCAGCAGCCCAACCGGGACAGGGAACTTCGAGCAGTACTTC
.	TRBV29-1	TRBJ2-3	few	CSVDTGAGTDTQYF	TGCAGCGTTGATACGGGAGCAGGCACAGATACGCAGTATTTT
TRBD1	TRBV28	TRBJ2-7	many	CASSLEGQGVYEQYF	TGTGCCAGCAGTTTAGAGGGACAGGGGGTCTACGAGCAGTACTTC
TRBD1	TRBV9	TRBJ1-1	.	CASSHRSDRGATEAFF	TGTGCCAGCAGCCACAGATCTGACAGGGGGGCGACTGAAGCTTTCTTT
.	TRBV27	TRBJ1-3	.	CASSPTGGKGSNTIYF	TGTGCCAGCAGTCCAACCGGGGGCAAGGGTTCAAACACCATATATTTT
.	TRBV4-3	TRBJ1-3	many	CASSRQVESSSGNTIYF	TGCGCCAGCAGCCGGCAAGTAGAATCCAGCTCTGGAAACACCATATATTTT
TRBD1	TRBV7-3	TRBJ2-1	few	CASSTPRDSFSYEQFF	TGTGCCAGCAGCACCCCCCGGGACAGCTTCTCATACGAGCAGTTCTTC
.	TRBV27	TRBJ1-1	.	CASRSARANTEAFF	TGTGCCAGCAGATCCGCCCGGGCGAACACTGAAGCTTTCTTT
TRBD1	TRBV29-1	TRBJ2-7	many	CSVAGQGHYEQYF	TGCAGCGTTGCGGGACAGGGGCATTACGAGCAGTACTTC
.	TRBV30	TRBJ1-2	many	CAWSVPRREGYTF	TGTGCCTGGAGTGTACCACGGAGGGAAGGCTACACCTTC
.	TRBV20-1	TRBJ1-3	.	CSAPRDSGNTIYF	TGCAGTGCTCCTCGGGACTCTGGAAACACCATATATTTT
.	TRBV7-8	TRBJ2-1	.	CASSLEGFPGNEQFF	TGTGCCAGCAGCTTAGAAGGGTTCCCAGGCAATGAGCAGTTCTTC
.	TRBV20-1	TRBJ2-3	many	CSANGERDTQYF	TGCAGTGCTAACGGGGAACGAGATACGCAGTATTTT
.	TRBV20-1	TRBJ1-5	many	CSAIRDLEARGDQPQHF	TGCAGTGCTATCCGGGACTTAGAGGCCCGGGGCGATCAGCCCCAGCATTTT
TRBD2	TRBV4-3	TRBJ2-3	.	CASSQDRLAGGQAQYF	TGCGCCAGCAGCCAAGATAGACTAGCGGGGGGTCAGGCGCAGTATTTT
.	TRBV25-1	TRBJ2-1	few	CARKWGVHEQFF	TGTGCCCGAAAGTGGGGGGTCCATGAGCAGTTCTTC
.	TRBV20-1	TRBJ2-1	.	CSARAGDRSYNEQFF	TGCAGTGCTAGAGCGGGGGATCGCTCCTACAATGAGCAGTTCTTC
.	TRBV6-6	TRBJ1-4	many	CASTRDHEKLFF	TGTGCCAGCACGAGGGACCATGAAAAACTGTTTTTT
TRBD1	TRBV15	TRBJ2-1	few	CATSRDSTGGTYNEQFF	TGTGCCACCAGCAGAGATTCAACAGGGGGCACCTACAATGAGCAGTTCTTC
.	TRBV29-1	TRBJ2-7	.	CSAKGQLAPPYYEQYF	TGCAGCGCAAAGGGGCAGCTTGCGCCTCCTTACTACGAGCAGTACTTC
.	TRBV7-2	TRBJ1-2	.	CASSLSGVDNYGYTF	TGTGCCAGCAGCTTATCAGGGGTTGATAACTATGGCTACACCTTC
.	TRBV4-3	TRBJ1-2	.	CASSQDGTVDDGYTF	TGCGCCAGCAGCCAAGACGGGACGGTCGACGATGGCTACACCTTC
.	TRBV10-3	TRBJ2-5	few	CAISWDEETLYF	TGTGCCATCAGTTGGGACGAAGAGACCCTGTACTTC
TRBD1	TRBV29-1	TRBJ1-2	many	CSVGGQNYGYTF	TGCAGCGTCGGGGGACAGAACTATGGCTACACCTTC
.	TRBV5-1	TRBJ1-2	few	CASSLGPLDRGYTF	TGCGCCAGCAGCTTGGGACCTCTGGACCGGGGCTACACCTTC
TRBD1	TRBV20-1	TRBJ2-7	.	CSARRTGAYEQYF	TGCAGTGCTAGACGGACAGGTGCCTACGAGCAGTACTTC